This TCR beta chain was found in a study of neurological immune-mediated disorders. This clonotype was recorded many times. Germline V CDR1 and CDR2: SGHTA, FQGNSA. J was trimmed by 5 bases and V by 1 base; bases with no gene match: 4. The CDR3 has 15 residues. Synthesis of cDNA was carried out by template-switch 5'RACE. The reaction used 10-nucleotide random UMIs. In TCRdb, the 5' RACE reads were re-called with MiXCR into one record per CDR3 protein. In the table there are fewer than 35,000 distinct CDR3 sequences, approximately 4.3% of which are singletons. This rearrangement joins TRBV7-2 to TRBJ1-5; TRBD1 agrees at 8 bases. The material sequenced was PBMCs. The sequence came from a young man in good health. CDR3 residues: CASSLVSTGDQPQHF. The CDR3, as DNA: TGTGCCAGCAGCTTAGTTTCGACAGGGGATCAGCCCCAGCATTTT.